The following is a TCR beta chain sequence with its context. Original processing notes: Amplifying reference gene primers gave estimates of nucleated cell counts. Assay: immunoSEQ multiplex PCR; the TCRdb copy retains only in-frame clones and omits some. V and J calls and clone size are given by that table; D and trimming were obtained from the DNA. The sample yields about 92,000 clones, around three quarters seen once. The V end lost 3 bases, the J end lost 6 bases, and 9 bases lay between the germline ends. This CDR3 contains 13 residues. Germline loops: CDR1 MGHDK, CDR2 SYGVNS. The data belong to a study of blood T cell repertoires in COVID-19.

Sequenced material: peripheral blood. The receptor was isolated from a man in his fifties or sixties who had recovered from COVID-19. The V call is TRBV25-1, the J call TRBJ1-5; no clear D gene. CDR3: CASSDGGPQPQHF. The CDR3 coding sequence is TGTGCCAGCAGTGATGGTGGGCCTCAGCCCCAGCATTTT.